This T cell receptor beta chain appears in the sequencing data of a study of cytomegalovirus exposure and HLA in healthy donors. PCR used 60 Vbeta primers and 13 Jbeta primers. Clones were sequenced by immunoSEQ multiplex PCR, and TCRdb holds only the in-frame ones, with some missing. The sample data list about 140,000 clones. Deletions cut 1 base from V and 2 bases from J, with 18 bases between. The CDR3 consists of 17 residues. Germline assignment: CDR1 SGHTA and CDR2 FQGNSA. V is TRBV7-2 and J is TRBJ2-7; the D gene is possibly TRBD1 (6 bases). The clonotype originates from a man in his forties or fifties in good health and CMV-seronegative. Sample: PBMCs. In nucleotides, the CDR3 is TGTGCCAGCAGCTTAGTGACAGGCCCTCTCGACACCTACGAGCAGTACTTC. Residues: CASSLVTGPLDTYEQYF.